These T cell receptor beta chains were read from a single sample in a study of T cell responses to AZD1222 COVID-19 vaccine. TCRdb keeps only in-frame clones here, not all; method: immunoSEQ multiplex PCR. The sample contains tens of thousands of clones, roughly 90% of which appear only once. The sequencing here drew on peripheral blood, taken 28 days after the second AZD1222 dose. Receptors were obtained from an adult who received the AZD1222 COVID-19 vaccine. Each CDR3 is given with its conserved first and last residue. The order of the fields is V gene, D gene, J gene, clone size, CDR3 protein, CDR3 DNA. A D gene is named only where the DNA matches it firmly. For some rows the clone size is stated as once, few or many, or as a class when expanded; others skip it.

TRBV10-1,TRBD1,TRBJ2-1,NA,CASSIGTGGINEQFF,TGCGCCAGCAGTATCGGGACAGGGGGCATCAATGAGCAGTTCTTC
TRBV30,TRBD1,TRBJ2-2,NA,CAWRRGTGTASGKGAGELFF,TGTGCCTGGAGGCGCGGGACAGGGACCGCGAGCGGGAAGGGGGCCGGGGAGCTGTTTTTT
TRBV3-1/TRBV3-2,NA,TRBJ2-3,NA,CASSLQSGTADTQYF,TGTGCCAGCAGCCTCCAGTCCGGGACCGCAGATACGCAGTATTTT
TRBV3-1/TRBV3-2,NA,TRBJ2-7,NA,CASSPPPPEGRREQYF,TGTGCCAGCAGTCCACCCCCCCCGGAAGGGAGGAGGGAGCAGTACTTC
TRBV18,NA,TRBJ2-2,few,CASSPRAALNTGELFF,TGTGCCAGCTCACCAAGAGCAGCGCTGAACACCGGGGAGCTGTTTTTT
TRBV28,TRBD1,TRBJ1-2,NA,CATALTTGMVDYGYTF,TGTGCCACCGCCCTTACGACAGGGATGGTTGACTATGGCTACACCTTC
TRBV5-1,TRBD2,TRBJ2-1,NA,CASSLTSGGSYNEQFF,TGCGCCAGCAGCTTGACAAGCGGGGGCTCCTACAATGAGCAGTTCTTC
TRBV28,NA,TRBJ2-1,once,CASSLSGTAYYNEQFF,TGTGCCAGCAGTTTATCGGGTACAGCTTACTACAATGAGCAGTTCTTC
TRBV28,TRBD2,TRBJ2-1,NA,CASSPGTSGYNEQFF,TGTGCCAGCAGCCCCGGGACTAGCGGATACAATGAGCAGTTCTTC
TRBV19,NA,TRBJ1-5,once,CASSITGPGQPQHF,TGTGCCAGTAGTATCACAGGGCCGGGGCAGCCCCAGCATTTT
TRBV28,TRBD2,TRBJ2-3,NA,CASSFFSGTYTDTQYF,TGTGCCAGCAGTTTCTTTAGCGGGACCTACACAGATACGCAGTATTTT
TRBV27,NA,TRBJ1-5,NA,CASSLSFDSLNSNQPQHF,TGTGCCAGCAGTTTATCGTTTGACAGCCTAAATAGCAATCAGCCCCAGCATTTT
TRBV19,NA,TRBJ2-4,NA,CASSPRNRASHIQYF,TGTGCCAGTAGTCCCAGGAACAGGGCTTCTCACATTCAGTACTTC
TRBV14,TRBD2,TRBJ2-7,few,CASSLAGAHEQYF,TGTGCCAGCAGTCTAGCGGGAGCCCACGAGCAGTACTTC
TRBV19,TRBD1,TRBJ2-7,NA,CASSSTGVGFYEQYF,TGTGCCAGTAGTAGCACAGGGGTAGGTTTCTACGAGCAGTACTTC
TRBV6-5,TRBD1,TRBJ1-5,NA,CASSWDRDRVQPQHF,TGTGCCAGCAGCTGGGACCGGGACAGGGTTCAGCCCCAGCATTTT
TRBV18,TRBD1,TRBJ1-1,once,CASSPGQTNTEAFF,TGTGCCAGCTCACCGGGACAGACGAACACTGAAGCTTTCTTT
TRBV11-2,NA,TRBJ1-1,NA,CASSSRSGRMNTEAFF,TGTGCCAGCAGCTCCCGGTCCGGGAGGATGAACACTGAAGCTTTCTTT
TRBV6-5,TRBD1,TRBJ2-7,NA,CASSYSGQGAYEQYF,TGTGCCAGCAGTTACTCGGGACAGGGAGCCTACGAGCAGTACTTC
TRBV7-2,NA,TRBJ1-1,NA,CASSLVGRGREAFF,TGTGCCAGCAGCTTAGTGGGCCGGGGAAGGGAAGCTTTCTTT
TRBV6-5,NA,TRBJ2-1,NA,CASSSILHNEQFF,TGTGCCAGCAGTTCAATACTACACAATGAGCAGTTCTTC
TRBV14,TRBD2,TRBJ2-5,NA,CASSQMRTSGETQYF,TGTGCCAGCAGCCAAATGAGGACTAGCGGAGAGACCCAGTACTTC
TRBV4-2,TRBD1,TRBJ1-2,NA,CASSQVRTGVSIGYTF,TGTGCCAGCAGCCAAGTCCGGACAGGGGTTTCCATTGGCTACACCTTC
TRBV5-4,NA,TRBJ2-3,NA,CASSLTKDTQYF,TGTGCCAGCAGCTTAACCAAAGATACGCAGTATTTT
TRBV2,NA,TRBJ2-6,NA,CASSEMGPRSGANVLTF,TGTGCCAGCAGTGAAATGGGACCTAGATCTGGGGCCAACGTCCTGACTTTC
TRBV29-1,NA,TRBJ1-1,NA,CSVQGFTNTEAFF,TGCAGTGTACAGGGATTTACGAACACTGAAGCTTTCTTT
TRBV6-2/TRBV6-3,NA,TRBJ2-1,NA,CASSYPEARGQFF,TGTGCCAGCAGTTACCCAGAAGCTAGGGGGCAGTTCTTC
TRBV27,NA,TRBJ2-7,NA,CASCPKGWGYEQYF,TGTGCCAGCTGCCCGAAGGGTTGGGGGTACGAGCAGTACTTC
TRBV7-2,NA,TRBJ2-2,once,CASSGANTGELFF,TGTGCCAGCAGCGGAGCGAACACCGGGGAGCTGTTTTTT
TRBV7-2,TRBD1,TRBJ1-2,NA,CASSWTGGDYGYTF,TGTGCCAGCAGCTGGACAGGGGGCGACTATGGCTACACCTTC
TRBV28,NA,TRBJ2-7,NA,CASRLRVSESYEQYF,TGTGCCAGCAGGCTCAGGGTCTCGGAATCCTACGAGCAGTACTTC
TRBV3-1/TRBV3-2,NA,TRBJ2-2,NA,CASSQPNSFGGELFF,TGTGCCAGCAGCCAACCGAACTCCTTCGGCGGGGAGCTGTTTTTT
TRBV6-5,TRBD1,TRBJ1-5,NA,CASSYGTGGVGQPQHF,TGTGCCAGCAGTTACGGGACAGGGGGCGTCGGTCAGCCCCAGCATTTT